Below are 13 T cell receptor beta chains sequenced from a single sample in a study of CD8+CD57+ T cells in acquired aplastic anemia. The TCR beta profiling, which covered VDJ combination and CDR3 sequence, was carried out using genomic DNA as the template. TCRdb re-derived calls from the reads in MiXCR, one entry per CDR3 protein. This repertoire shows 150,000 to 200,000 distinct CDR3 sequences, 64% found once; its top ten account for around 46%. The sample consisted of sorted CD4+, CD8+, or CD8+CD57+ T cells (not recorded which) from PBMCs. These receptors all come from a human donor with severe aplastic anemia or a healthy control (not recorded which).

In its sample, this clonotype was seen many times. This chain joins TRBV11-2 and TRBJ1-6, with D unclear. The CDR3 is 14 amino acids. The V and J ends lost 1 base and 14 bases respectively, with 15 bases between them. CDR1 and CDR2 from the germline V gene are SGHAT and FQNNGV. CDR3 nucleotides: TGTGCCAGCAGCTTAGTGGCAGGTCCAGGTGCCCTCCACTTT. Translated: CASSLVAGPGALHF.

There are many counts of this clonotype. An end of the junction does not agree with germline; a read error may underlie this. The CDR3 DNA reads as TGTGCCAGCAGCGAAGGGGGCGGGGGATCCTACAATGAGCAGTTCTTC. Translated: CASSEGGGGSYNEQFF. V is TRBV6-1 and J is TRBJ2-1; D possibly matches TRBD1 or TRBD2 (7 bases each). This CDR3 has 16 amino acids. From germline, CDR1 is MNHNS and CDR2 SASEGT.

This rearrangement joins TRBV19 to TRBJ1-2; 9 bases agree with TRBD1. In germline, CDR1 is LNHDA, CDR2 SQIVND (reference sequence). V dropped 6 bases and J dropped 3; count of bases not matched to a gene: 5. The CDR3 contains 14 residues. CDR3 region: CASRLDRGDYGYTF. The CDR3 nucleotides are TGTGCCAGTAGACTGGACAGGGGAGACTATGGCTACACCTTC.

The chain recombines TRBV20-1 with TRBJ1-1; D possibly corresponds to TRBD1 (6 bases). The CDR3 consists of 16 residues. Trimming shortened V by 2 bases and J by 1 base, and 17 bases separated the two germline ends. Looked up from germline, CDR1 is DFQATT and CDR2 is SNEGSKA (reference sequence). The CDR3 DNA follows: TGCAGTGCTAGACCTGACCACAGGGATAGGAACACTGAAGCTTTCTTT. Its translation is CSARPDHRDRNTEAFF.

The J gene is TRBJ1-1, the V gene TRBV7-9; D perhaps matches TRBD1 (5 bases). The CDR3 sequence is 14 residues long. Trimming stripped 3 bases from V and 11 bases from J, with 19 bases between. Germline V gene sequence: CDR1 SEHNR, CDR2 FQNEAQ (reference sequence). Written as DNA, the CDR3 is TGTGCCAGCAGCTTGATCGGGACTCTGGGTGAGGCTTTCTTT. Protein sequence: CASSLIGTLGEAFF. The full variable domain, completed using reference TRBV7-9 and TRBJ1-1, is DTGVSQNPRHKITKRGQNVTFRCDPISEHNRLYWYRQTLGQGPEFLTYFQNEAQLEKSRLLSDRFSAERPKGSFSTLEIQRTEQGDSAMYLCASSLIGTLGEAFFGQGTRLTVV.

Concerning this clonotype: One end of the junction does not line up with germline, which may come from a read error. The chain uses TRBV7-3 and TRBJ1-5; 8 nucleotides align to TRBD1. CDR1 SGHTA and CDR2 FQGTGA come from the germline V gene. This CDR3 comprises 14 residues. The CDR3 sequence: CAGSQTGGNQPQHF. For the CDR3, the DNA is TGTGCCGGCAGCCAGACAGGGGGCAATCAGCCCCAGCATTTT.

This chain connects TRBV5-6 to TRBJ2-3; 16 bases align to TRBD2. This CDR3 is built from 22 residues. V was clipped by 4 bases and J by 0 bases; unmatched bases: 17. Germline lookup yields CDR1 SGHDT and CDR2 YYEEEE. This CDR3 reads CASSGGLAGGPFEGPSTDTQYF. CDR3 nucleotides: TGTGCCAGCAGCGGGGGACTAGCGGGGGGGCCCTTCGAGGGCCCTAGCACAGATACGCAGTATTTT.

This chain uses TRBV10-3 with TRBJ2-3, with TRBD2 matching over 10 bases. V shed 5 bases, J shed 0 bases, and the junction held 5 bases outside the gene matches. Germline V lookup: CDR1 ENHRY, CDR2 SYGVKD. The length of the CDR3 is 16 residues. CDR3: CAISNGLAASTDTQYF. The CDR3 DNA follows: TGTGCCATCAGTAACGGACTAGCGGCCAGCACAGATACGCAGTATTTT.

This clonotype occurred many times. The chain recombines TRBV11-2 with TRBJ1-2; no definite D call. CDR1 is SGHAT and CDR2 is FQNNGV in the germline V gene. The CDR3 runs 16 residues. The V end lost 4 bases, the J end lost 2 bases, and 17 bases lay between the germline ends. The CDR3 DNA reads TGTGCCAGCAGCTCTATGGAGCAGATCCTCAACTATGGCTACACCTTC. Translating gives CASSSMEQILNYGYTF.

This clonotype was picked up one time. The chain carries TRBV15 and TRBJ1-1, with D possibly TRBD1 on 5 matching bases. Germline loops: CDR1 LNHNV, CDR2 YYDKDF (reference sequence). Trimming stripped 0 bases from V and 6 bases from J, with 14 bases between. This CDR3 region has 15 residues. CDR3 sequence reads: CATSRDRGRTSEAFF. Here the CDR3 DNA reads TGTGCCACCAGCAGAGATCGTGGACGGACATCTGAAGCTTTCTTT.

This chain links TRBV9 with TRBJ1-1; weak D call: TRBD1 (6 bases). Germline lookup yields CDR1 SGDLS and CDR2 YYNGEE. Trimming stripped 4 bases from V and 4 bases from J, with 14 bases between. The CDR3 spans 14 residues. Written as DNA, the CDR3 is TGTGCCAGCAGCTCCAAGGGGGGTAGCACTGAAGCTTTCTTT. Its protein product is CASSSKGGSTEAFF.

The CDR3 reads CSAVGHYNQPQHF. The CDR3 DNA reads as TGCAGTGCTGTTGGACACTACAATCAGCCCCAGCATTTT. The V and J genes are TRBV20-1 and TRBJ1-5; the D gene is possibly TRBD1 (5 bases). This CDR3 comprises 13 residues. Germline lookup yields CDR1 DFQATT and CDR2 SNEGSKA (reference sequence). The germline V and J ends were trimmed by 5 bases and 3 bases, with 11 bases remaining between them.

There are a few counts of this clonotype. The rearrangement uses TRBV10-3 and TRBJ2-7; either TRBD1 or TRBD2 may fit D (7 bases each). In germline, CDR1 is ENHRY, CDR2 SYGVKD. This CDR3 spans 14 amino acids. Trimming removed 4 bases at V and 3 bases at J, with 13 bases between. The DNA for the CDR3 is TGTGCCATCAGTGGGCAGGGGGGGGACTACGAGCAGTACTTC. Protein: CAISGQGGDYEQYF.